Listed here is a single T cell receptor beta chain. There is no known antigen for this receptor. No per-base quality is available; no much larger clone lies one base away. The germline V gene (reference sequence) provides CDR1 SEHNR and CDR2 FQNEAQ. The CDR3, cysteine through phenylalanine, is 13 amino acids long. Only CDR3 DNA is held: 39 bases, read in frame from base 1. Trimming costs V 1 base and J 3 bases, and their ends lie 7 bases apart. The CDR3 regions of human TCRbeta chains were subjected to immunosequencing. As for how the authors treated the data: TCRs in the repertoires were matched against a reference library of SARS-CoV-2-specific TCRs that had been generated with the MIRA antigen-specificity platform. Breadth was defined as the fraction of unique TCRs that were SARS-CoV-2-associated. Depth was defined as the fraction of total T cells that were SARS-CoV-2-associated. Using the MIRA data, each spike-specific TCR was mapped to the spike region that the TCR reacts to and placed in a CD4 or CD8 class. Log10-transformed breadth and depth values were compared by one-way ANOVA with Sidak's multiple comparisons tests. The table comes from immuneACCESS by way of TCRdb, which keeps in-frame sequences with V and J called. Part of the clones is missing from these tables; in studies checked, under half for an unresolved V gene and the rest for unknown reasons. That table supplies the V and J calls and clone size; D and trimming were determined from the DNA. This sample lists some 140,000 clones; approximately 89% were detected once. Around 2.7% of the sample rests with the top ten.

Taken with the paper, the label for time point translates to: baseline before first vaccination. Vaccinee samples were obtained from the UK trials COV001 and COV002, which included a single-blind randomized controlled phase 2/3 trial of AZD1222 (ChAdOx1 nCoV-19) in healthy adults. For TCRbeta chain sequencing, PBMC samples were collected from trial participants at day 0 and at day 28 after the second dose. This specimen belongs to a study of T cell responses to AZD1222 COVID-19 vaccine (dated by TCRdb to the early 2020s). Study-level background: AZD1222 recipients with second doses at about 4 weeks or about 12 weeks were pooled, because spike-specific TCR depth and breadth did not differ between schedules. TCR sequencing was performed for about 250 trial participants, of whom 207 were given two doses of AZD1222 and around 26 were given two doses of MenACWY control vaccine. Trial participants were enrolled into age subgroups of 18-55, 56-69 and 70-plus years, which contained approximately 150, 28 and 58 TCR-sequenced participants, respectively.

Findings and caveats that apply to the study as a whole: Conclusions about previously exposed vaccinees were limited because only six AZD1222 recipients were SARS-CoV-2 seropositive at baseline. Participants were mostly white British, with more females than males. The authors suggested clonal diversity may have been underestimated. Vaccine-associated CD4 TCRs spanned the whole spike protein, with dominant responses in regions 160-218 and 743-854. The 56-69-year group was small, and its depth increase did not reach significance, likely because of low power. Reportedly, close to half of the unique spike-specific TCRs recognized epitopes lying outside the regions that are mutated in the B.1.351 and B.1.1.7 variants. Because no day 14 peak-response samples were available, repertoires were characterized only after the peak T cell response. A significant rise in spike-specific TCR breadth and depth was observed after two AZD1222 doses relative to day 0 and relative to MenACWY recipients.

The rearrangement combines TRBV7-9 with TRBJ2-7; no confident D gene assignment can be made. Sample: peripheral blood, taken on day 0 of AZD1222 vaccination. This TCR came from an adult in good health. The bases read TGTGCCAGCAGCTTAGGTGACCTCTACGAGCAGTACTTC. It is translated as CASSLGDLYEQYF.